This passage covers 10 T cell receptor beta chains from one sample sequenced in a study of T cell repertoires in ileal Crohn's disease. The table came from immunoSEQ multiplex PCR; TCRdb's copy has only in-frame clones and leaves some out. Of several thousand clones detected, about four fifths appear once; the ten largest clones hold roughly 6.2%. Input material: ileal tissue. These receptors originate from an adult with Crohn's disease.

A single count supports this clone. DNA of the CDR3: TGTGCCAGCAGCAGGGGACTAGCGGGGAACACCGGGGAGCTGTTTTTT. It is translated as CASSRGLAGNTGELFF. The J gene is TRBJ2-2, the V gene TRBV11-2, with 12 positions matching TRBD2. Germline loops: CDR1 SGHAT, CDR2 FQNNGV. The J segment lost 1 base and the V segment lost 5 bases, leaving 2 bases of the junction unmatched. The CDR3 loop spans 16 amino acids.

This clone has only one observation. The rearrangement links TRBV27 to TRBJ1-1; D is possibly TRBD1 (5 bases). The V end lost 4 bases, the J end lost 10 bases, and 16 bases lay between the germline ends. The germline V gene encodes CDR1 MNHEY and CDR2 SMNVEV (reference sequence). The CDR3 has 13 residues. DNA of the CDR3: TGTGCCAGCAGTTCAGGGTCGCTCTCGGGAGCTTTCTTT. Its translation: CASSSGSLSGAFF.

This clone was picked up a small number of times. CDR3 region: CASSQSPGSQPQHF. In nucleotides, the CDR3 is TGCGCCAGCAGCCAAAGTCCCGGGTCTCAGCCCCAGCATTTT. The rearrangement links TRBV4-3 to TRBJ1-5; unclear D gene. The ends were cut back, 2 bases at V and 6 bases at J, with 11 bases in the middle. This CDR3 region has 14 residues. Per germline, CDR1 LGHNA and CDR2 YSLEER.

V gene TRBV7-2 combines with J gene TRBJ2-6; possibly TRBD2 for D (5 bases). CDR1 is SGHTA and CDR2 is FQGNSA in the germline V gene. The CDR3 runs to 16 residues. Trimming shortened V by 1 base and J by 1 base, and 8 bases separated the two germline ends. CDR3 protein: CASSLVGVSGANVLTF. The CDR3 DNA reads TGTGCCAGCAGCTTAGTCGGGGTATCTGGGGCCAACGTCCTGACTTTC. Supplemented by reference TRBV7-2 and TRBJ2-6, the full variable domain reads GAGVSQSPSNKVTEKGKDVELRCDPISGHTALYWYRQSLGQGLEFLIYFQGNSAPDKSGLPSDRFSAERTGGSVSTLTIQRTQQEDSAVYLCASSLVGVSGANVLTFGAGSRLTVL.

CDR3 amino acids: CASSLEGQGPGGTQYF. The CDR3 DNA is TGTGCCAGCAGCTTGGAGGGACAGGGCCCCGGGGGTACGCAGTATTTT. The chain has TRBV5-4 and TRBJ2-3, with 9 bases that match TRBD1. The junction had 10 bases not matched to a gene; V was cut back by 0 bases and J by 8 bases. Germline V gene data show CDR1 as SGHNT and CDR2 as YYREEE (reference sequence). CDR3 length: 16 residues. Full variable domain (remainder filled in from reference TRBV5-4 and TRBJ2-3): ETGVTQSPTHLIKTRGQQVTLRCSSQSGHNTVSWYQQALGQGPQFIFQYYREEENGRGNFPPRFSGLQFPNYSSELNVNALELDDSALYLCASSLEGQGPGGTQYFGPGTRLTVL.

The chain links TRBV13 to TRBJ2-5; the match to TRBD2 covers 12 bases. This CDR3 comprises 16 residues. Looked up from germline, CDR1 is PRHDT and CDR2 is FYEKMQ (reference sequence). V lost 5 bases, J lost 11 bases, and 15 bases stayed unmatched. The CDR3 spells CASSSSRLAGAREQYF. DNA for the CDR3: TGTGCCAGCAGCAGCTCCCGACTAGCGGGGGCGCGGGAGCAGTACTTC.

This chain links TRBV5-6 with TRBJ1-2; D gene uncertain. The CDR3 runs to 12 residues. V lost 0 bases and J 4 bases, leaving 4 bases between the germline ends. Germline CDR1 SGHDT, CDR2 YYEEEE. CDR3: CASSLGAYGYTF. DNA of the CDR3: TGTGCCAGCAGCTTGGGAGCCTATGGCTACACCTTC.

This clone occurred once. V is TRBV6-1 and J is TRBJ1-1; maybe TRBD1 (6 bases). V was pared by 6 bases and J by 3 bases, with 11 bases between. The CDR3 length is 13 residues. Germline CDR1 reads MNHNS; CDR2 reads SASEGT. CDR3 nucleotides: TGTGCCAGCAGGGCAAACAGGGACACTGAAGCTTTCTTT. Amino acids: CASRANRDTEAFF.

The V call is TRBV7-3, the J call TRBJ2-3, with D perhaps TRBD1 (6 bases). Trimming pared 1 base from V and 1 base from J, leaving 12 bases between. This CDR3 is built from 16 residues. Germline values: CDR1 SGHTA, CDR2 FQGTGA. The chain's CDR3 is CASSLRADSRTDTQYF. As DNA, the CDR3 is TGTGCCAGCAGCTTAAGGGCGGACAGCCGCACAGATACGCAGTATTTT.

The CDR3 DNA is TGTGCCAGCAGCGCGCCGGGACTCAACGAGCAGTACTTC. Protein product: CASSAPGLNEQYF. The chain employs TRBV7-2 and TRBJ2-7; possibly TRBD2 for D (6 bases). Trimming took 5 bases from V and 5 from J, leaving 13 bases between them. This CDR3 region has 13 residues. Per the germline V gene, CDR1 is SGHTA and CDR2 is FQGNSA.